A selection of T cell receptor beta chains follows, all from one sample in a study of blood T cell repertoires in COVID-19. This table comes from immunoSEQ multiplex PCR, and its TCRdb copy is limited to in-frame clones, with some not included. The sample has approximately 150,000 clones, over 75% seen once. The sample taken for sequencing was peripheral blood. The receptors derive from a woman aged 50 to 65 with acute or convalescent COVID-19. Each CDR3 is given with its conserved first and last residue. D genes are given only for firm matches. Expanded clones get a size class; other rows say once, few or many, or leave the size out.

clone_size j_call v_call d_call cdr3_aa cdr3_nt
- TRBJ1-1 TRBV6-5 - CASSHTDSGDTEAFF TGTGCCAGCAGCCACACTGATTCGGGGGACACTGAAGCTTTCTTT
- TRBJ2-1 TRBV9 - CASSVGEAGNYNEQFF TGTGCCAGCAGCGTAGGGGAGGCAGGGAACTACAATGAGCAGTTCTTC
- TRBJ2-1 TRBV9 - CASSVVQGPSEQFF TGTGCCAGCAGCGTAGTCCAGGGCCCCAGTGAGCAGTTCTTC
- TRBJ1-1 TRBV19 - CASSTRGGIEAFF TGTGCCAGTAGTACCCGTGGGGGCATTGAAGCTTTCTTT
- TRBJ2-1 TRBV5-4 TRBD1 CASSRSGQPDNEQFF TGTGCCAGCAGCCGCTCGGGACAGCCGGACAATGAGCAGTTCTTC
- TRBJ1-4 TRBV29-1 - CSVEDNREGSKLFF TGCAGCGTTGAAGATAACAGGGAGGGATCAAAACTGTTTTTT
few TRBJ2-4 TRBV6-5 - CASSLSQVAKNIQYF TGTGCCAGCAGTCTTTCCCAGGTAGCCAAAAACATTCAGTACTTC
- TRBJ2-7 TRBV3-1/TRBV3-2 - CASSQLFRDGSSYEQYF TGTGCCAGCAGCCAATTATTCCGGGACGGGAGCTCCTACGAGCAGTACTTC
- TRBJ1-1 TRBV6-5 - CASSGGGWAEAFF TGTGCCTCCTCGGGGGGAGGGTGGGCTGAAGCTTTCTTT
- TRBJ2-5 TRBV7-3 - CASSLTGGEETQYF TGTGCCAGCAGCTTAACTGGCGGGGAAGAGACCCAGTACTTC
- TRBJ1-5 TRBV6-5 - CASRRQVRAPQHF TGTGCCAGCAGGCGACAGGTCCGGGCCCCCCAGCATTTT
- TRBJ2-7 TRBV21-1 - CASSKLQCEGSTDKSYEQYF TGTGCCAGCAGCAAGTTACAATGTGAAGGGTCGACAGATAAGTCCTACGAGCAGTACTTC
- TRBJ1-2 TRBV7-3 TRBD1 CASSAGQGGGYTF TGTGCCAGCAGCGCGGGACAGGGGGGTGGCTACACCTTC
- TRBJ1-1 TRBV7-8 - CASSPLVGRTEAFF TGTGCCAGCAGCCCCCTGGTGGGGCGCACTGAAGCTTTCTTT
- TRBJ1-4 TRBV6-5 - CASNLEGGVEKLFF TGTGCCAGCAATCTGGAAGGGGGTGTTGAAAAACTGTTTTTT
once TRBJ1-2 TRBV19 TRBD1 CASSINRQGISGYTF TGTGCCAGTAGTATCAACCGACAGGGAATCTCTGGCTACACCTTC
- TRBJ2-3 TRBV1 - CTLQPGLRWADTQYF TGCACCCTGCAACCGGGACTAAGGTGGGCAGATACGCAGTATTTT
- TRBJ1-5 TRBV7-9 TRBD1 CASSTDRGQPQHF TGTGCCAGCAGCACGGACAGGGGTCAGCCCCAGCATTTT
- TRBJ1-1 TRBV3-1/TRBV3-2 - CASSNSEAPNTEAFF TGTGCCAGCAGCAATAGCGAGGCCCCGAACACTGAAGCTTTCTTT
once TRBJ1-5 TRBV7-8 - CASSTESGAQPQHF TGTGCCAGCAGCACTGAATCGGGAGCTCAGCCCCAGCATTTT
- TRBJ1-3 TRBV19 - CASSFFLWTGTGAVVSGNTIYF -
- TRBJ2-2 TRBV3-1/TRBV3-2 - CASSQERLDMLGGELFF TGTGCCAGCAGCCAAGAAAGGCTAGATATGCTCGGCGGGGAGCTGTTTTTT
- TRBJ2-3 TRBV4-3 TRBD2 CASSLDIGTSKNTQYF TGCGCCAGCAGCCTAGATATCGGGACTAGCAAAAATACGCAGTATTTT
- TRBJ1-1 TRBV6-5 - CASRRREREAFF TGTGCCAGCAGACGGAGGGAGAGGGAAGCTTTCTTT
- TRBJ2-3 TRBV9 TRBD2 CASSFSGSTDTQYF TGTGCCAGCAGCTTTAGCGGGAGCACAGATACGCAGTATTTT
- TRBJ1-4 TRBV5-1 TRBD1 CASSLAGQGEKLFF TGCGCCAGCAGCTTGGCGGGACAGGGTGAAAAACTGTTTTTT
- TRBJ2-3 TRBV6-5 - CASSYERGATDTQYF TGTGCCAGCAGTTACGAACGGGGGGCCACAGATACGCAGTATTTT
- TRBJ2-1 TRBV5-1 TRBD2 CASSPSSGGARNEQFF TGCGCCAGCAGCCCCTCTAGCGGGGGGGCTAGGAATGAGCAGTTCTTC
- TRBJ2-2 TRBV4-3 - CASSQAPPRGALVGELFF TGCGCCAGCAGCCAAGCCCCCCCCCGGGGGGCTTTGGTCGGGGAGCTGTTTTTT
- TRBJ1-5 TRBV24-1 - CATRGASNQPQHF TGTGCCACCAGGGGGGCGAGCAATCAGCCCCAGCATTTT
- TRBJ2-3 TRBV7-3 TRBD1 CASSLMGTGGETQYF TGTGCCAGCAGCTTAATGGGGACAGGGGGAGAGACGCAGTATTTT
- TRBJ1-1 TRBV18 TRBD1 CASSPPADRATEAFF TGTGCCAGCTCACCACCGGCAGACAGGGCAACTGAAGCTTTCTTT
- TRBJ2-7 TRBV7-3 - CASTPPPYEQYF TGTGCCAGCACCCCCCCTCCCTACGAGCAGTACTTC
- TRBJ2-1 TRBV6-2/TRBV6-3 TRBD2 CASSYASGGFEQFF TGTGCCAGCAGTTACGCTAGCGGGGGGTTCGAGCAGTTCTTC
- TRBJ1-6 TRBV7-9 TRBD1 CASSSGQDNSPLHF TGTGCCAGCAGCTCCGGACAGGATAATTCACCCCTCCACTTT
- TRBJ1-2 TRBV9 - CASSATGRGDSNYGYTF TGTGCCAGCAGCGCGACGGGGCGGGGTGATTCTAACTATGGCTACACCTTC
- TRBJ2-3 TRBV7-2 TRBD2 CASSLGRRTSGGSTDTQYF TGTGCCAGCAGCTTAGGGAGGCGGACTAGCGGGGGGAGCACAGATACGCAGTATTTT
- TRBJ2-2 TRBV7-3 TRBD2 CASSSLLAGVDLTGELFF TGTGCCAGCAGCTCCCTCTTAGCGGGGGTGGATCTGACCGGGGAGCTGTTTTTT
- TRBJ1-2 TRBV6-5 - CASSPYEGYGYTF TGTGCCAGCAGTCCCTATGAGGGCTATGGCTACACCTTC
- TRBJ1-3 TRBV4-3 - CASSQERWEGSGNTIYF TGCGCCAGCAGCCAAGAGCGGTGGGAGGGCTCTGGAAACACCATATATTTT
- TRBJ1-2 TRBV7-9 - CASSPDRNYGYTF TGTGCCAGCAGCCCCGACAGGAACTATGGCTACACCTTC
- TRBJ1-5 TRBV19 - CASSSNSNQPQHF TGTGCCAGTAGTTCCAATAGCAATCAGCCCCAGCATTTT
- TRBJ2-5 TRBV7-9 - CASSLGEAETQYF TGTGCCAGCAGCTTAGGGGAGGCAGAGACCCAGTACTTC
few TRBJ1-1 TRBV6-5 TRBD1 CASSQQGGVTEAFF TGTGCCAGCAGCCAACAGGGGGGAGTTACTGAAGCTTTCTTT
- TRBJ2-7 TRBV19 - CASSMVGDRRYEQYF TGTGCCAGTAGTATGGTTGGAGACAGGCGATACGAGCAGTACTTC
- TRBJ2-2 TRBV10-3 - CAISPSTATNTGELFF TGTGCCATCTCGCCCTCGACTGCGACGAACACCGGGGAGCTGTTTTTT
- TRBJ1-2 TRBV9 - CASSVDENYGYTF TGTGCCAGCAGCGTAGATGAGAACTATGGCTACACCTTC
- TRBJ2-7 TRBV14 TRBD2 CASSQVFTAGGEQYF TGTGCCAGCAGCCAAGTTTTCACAGCGGGAGGCGAGCAGTACTTC
- TRBJ2-7 TRBV3-1/TRBV3-2 TRBD2 CASSRARGVSYEQYF TGTGCCAGCAGCCGAGCCCGGGGGGTTTCCTACGAGCAGTACTTC
once TRBJ1-1 TRBV6-5 - CASILGTAEAFF TGTGCCAGCATCTTGGGCACCGCTGAAGCTTTCTTT
- TRBJ1-3 TRBV3-1/TRBV3-2 - CASSRNNLRGQNSGNTIYF TGTGCCAGCAGCCGGAACAACCTCAGGGGCCAGAACTCTGGAAACACCATATATTTT
once TRBJ1-6 TRBV30 - CAWQRDPNSPLHF TGTGCCTGGCAGCGGGACCCGAATTCACCCCTCCACTTT
- TRBJ1-1 TRBV7-9 - CASSPGGAMNTEAFF TGTGCCAGCAGCCCCGGAGGAGCTATGAACACTGAAGCTTTCTTT
- TRBJ1-1 TRBV7-9 - CASSTQEAFF TGTGCCAGCAGCACTCAAGAAGCTTTCTTT
- TRBJ1-1 TRBV7-2 - CASRKGGDTEAFF TGTGCCAGCAGAAAAGGGGGGGACACTGAAGCTTTCTTT
- TRBJ1-5 TRBV4-1 TRBD1 CASSPATGDNQPQHF TGCGCCAGCAGCCCCGCGACAGGGGACAATCAGCCCCAGCATTTT
- TRBJ1-3 TRBV29-1 TRBD1 CSVEAGGENTIYF TGCAGCGTTGAAGCAGGGGGCGAGAACACCATATATTTT